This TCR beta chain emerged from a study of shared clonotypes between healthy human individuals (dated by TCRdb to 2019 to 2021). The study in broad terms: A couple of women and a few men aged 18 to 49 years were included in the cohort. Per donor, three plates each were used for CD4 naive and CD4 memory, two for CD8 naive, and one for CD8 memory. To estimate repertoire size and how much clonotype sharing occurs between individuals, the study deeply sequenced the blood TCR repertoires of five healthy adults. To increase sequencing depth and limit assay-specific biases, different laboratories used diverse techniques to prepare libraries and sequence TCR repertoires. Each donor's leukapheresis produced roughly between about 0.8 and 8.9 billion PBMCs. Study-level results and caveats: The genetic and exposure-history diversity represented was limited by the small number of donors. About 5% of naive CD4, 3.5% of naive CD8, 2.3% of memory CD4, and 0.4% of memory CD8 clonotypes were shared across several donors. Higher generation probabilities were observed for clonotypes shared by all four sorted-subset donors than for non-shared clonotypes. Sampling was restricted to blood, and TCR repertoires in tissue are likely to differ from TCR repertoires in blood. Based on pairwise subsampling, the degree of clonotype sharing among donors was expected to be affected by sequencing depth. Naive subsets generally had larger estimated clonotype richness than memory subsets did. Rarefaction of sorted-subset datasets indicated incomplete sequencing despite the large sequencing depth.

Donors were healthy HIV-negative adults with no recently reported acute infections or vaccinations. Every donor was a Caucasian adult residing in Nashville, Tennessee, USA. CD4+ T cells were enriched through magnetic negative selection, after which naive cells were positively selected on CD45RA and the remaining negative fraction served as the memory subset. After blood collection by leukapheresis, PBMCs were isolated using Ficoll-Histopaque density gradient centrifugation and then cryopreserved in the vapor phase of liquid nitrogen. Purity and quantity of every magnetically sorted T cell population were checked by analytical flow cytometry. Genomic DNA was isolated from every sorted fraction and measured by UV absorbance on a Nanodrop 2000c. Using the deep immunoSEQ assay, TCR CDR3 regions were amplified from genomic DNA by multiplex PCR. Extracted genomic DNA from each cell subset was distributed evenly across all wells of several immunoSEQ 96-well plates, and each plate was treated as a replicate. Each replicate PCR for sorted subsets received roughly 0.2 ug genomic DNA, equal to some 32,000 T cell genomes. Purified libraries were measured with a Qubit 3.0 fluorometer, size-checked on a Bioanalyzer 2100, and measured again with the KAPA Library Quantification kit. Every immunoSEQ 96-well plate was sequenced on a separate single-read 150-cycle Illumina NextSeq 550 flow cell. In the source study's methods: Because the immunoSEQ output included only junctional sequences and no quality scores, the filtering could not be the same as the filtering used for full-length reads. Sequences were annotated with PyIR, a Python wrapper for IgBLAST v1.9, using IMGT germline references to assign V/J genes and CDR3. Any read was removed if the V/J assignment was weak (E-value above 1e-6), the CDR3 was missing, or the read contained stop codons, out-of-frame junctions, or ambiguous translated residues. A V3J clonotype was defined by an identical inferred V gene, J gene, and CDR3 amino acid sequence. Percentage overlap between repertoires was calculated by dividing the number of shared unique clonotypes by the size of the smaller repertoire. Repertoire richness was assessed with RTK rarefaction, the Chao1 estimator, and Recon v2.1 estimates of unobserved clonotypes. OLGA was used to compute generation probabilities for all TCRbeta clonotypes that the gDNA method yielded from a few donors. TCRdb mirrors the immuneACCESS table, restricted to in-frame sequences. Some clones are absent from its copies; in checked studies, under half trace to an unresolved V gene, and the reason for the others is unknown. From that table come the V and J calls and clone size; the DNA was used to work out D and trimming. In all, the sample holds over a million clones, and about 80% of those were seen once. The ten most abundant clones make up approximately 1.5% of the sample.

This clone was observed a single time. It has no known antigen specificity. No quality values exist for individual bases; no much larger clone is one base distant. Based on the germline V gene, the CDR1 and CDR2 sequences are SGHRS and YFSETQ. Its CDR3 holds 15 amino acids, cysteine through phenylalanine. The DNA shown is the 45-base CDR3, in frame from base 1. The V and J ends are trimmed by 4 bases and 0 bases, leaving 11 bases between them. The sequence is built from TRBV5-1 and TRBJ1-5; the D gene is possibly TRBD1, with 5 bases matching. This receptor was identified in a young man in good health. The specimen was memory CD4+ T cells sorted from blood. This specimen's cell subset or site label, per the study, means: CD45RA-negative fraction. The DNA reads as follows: TGCGCCAGCAGCGTGGACAATTATAGCAATCAGCCCCAGCATTTT. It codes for CASSVDNYSNQPQHF.